These 10 T cell receptor beta chains originate from one sample sequenced in a study of breast tumors, draining lymph nodes, adjacent tissues. TCRdb redid the calling of the multiplex PCR reads with MiXCR, one entry per CDR3 protein. The sample includes about 110,000 distinct CDR3 sequences, under 40% of them seen just once. Breast cancer patients provided tissue from their axillary draining lymph nodes. The sample taken for sequencing was axillary lymph node tissue. These TCRs come from a female donor with breast cancer. Some clones in this sample may be carry-over from other donors' samples.

As for this clonotype: This sequence may be a read error, since a much larger clone differs from it by one base. The chain carries TRBV6-1 and TRBJ2-7, with D uncertain. This CDR3 has 12 amino acids. Germline V gene sequence: CDR1 MNHNS, CDR2 SASEGT. The germline V and J ends were trimmed by 11 bases and 1 base, with 12 bases remaining between them. This chain's CDR3 is CAPWPNSYEQYF. CDR3 DNA: TGTGCCCCCTGGCCGAATTCCTACGAGCAGTACTTC.

This clonotype was picked up many times. The rearrangement links TRBV3-1 to TRBJ2-7; D is perhaps TRBD1 (5 bases). V lost 1 base and J lost 5, with 15 bases in between. In germline, CDR1 is LGHDT, CDR2 YNNKEL (reference sequence). This CDR3 contains 15 residues. The CDR3 loop reads CASSQVAKGIHEQYF. DNA of the CDR3: TGTGCCAGCAGCCAAGTGGCCAAGGGGATCCACGAGCAGTACTTC.

The rearrangement joins TRBV5-6 to TRBJ1-1; the D gene is possibly TRBD1 (5 bases). The germline V gene encodes CDR1 SGHDT and CDR2 YYEEEE. The CDR3 extends over 13 amino acids. Trimming removed 0 bases from V and 4 bases from J, with 7 bases in between. CDR3 sequence (DNA): TGTGCCAGCAGCTTGGGACAGTCCACTGAAGCTTTCTTT. Protein sequence: CASSLGQSTEAFF. The variable domain in full, completed from reference TRBV5-6 and TRBJ1-1, reads DAGVTQSPTHLIKTRGQQVTLRCSPKSGHDTVSWYQQALGQGPQFIFQYYEEEERQRGNFPDRFSGHQFPNYSSELNVNALLLGDSALYLCASSLGQSTEAFFGQGTRLTVV.

This clonotype was detected many times. The V call is TRBV12-3 or TRBV12-4, the J call TRBJ2-3; 7 bases fit TRBD2. The V gene end was trimmed by 4 bases and the J gene end by 1 base; junction bases not matched to a gene: 2. CDR3 length equals 14 residues. The DNA of the CDR3 is TGTGCCAGCAGTTCTCTAGCGGGCACAGATACGCAGTATTTT. This encodes CASSSLAGTDTQYF.

This clonotype appeared many times. V is TRBV3-1 and J is TRBJ2-7, with D tentatively TRBD2 (6 bases). Trimming removed 4 bases at V and 7 bases at J, with 11 bases between. Germline CDR1 reads LGHDT; CDR2 reads YNNKEL (reference sequence). The CDR3 is made up of 12 amino acids. The CDR3 DNA reads as TGTGCCAGCAGCCTAGCGGCGTTAGAGCAGTACTTC. Translation: CASSLAALEQYF.

This clonotype was observed a single time. One end of the junction varies from germline; a read error may be responsible. The gene calls are TRBV27 and TRBJ1-2; 8 bases match TRBD1. This CDR3 has 13 amino acids. CDR1 and CDR2 (germline): MNHEY, SMNVEV (reference sequence). Written as DNA, the CDR3 is TGTGCCAGCAGTTTAGGACAGGGCTATGGCTACGCCTTC. Protein product: CASSLGQGYGYAF.

This clonotype has a count of ten or more. V usage is TRBV20-1 and J usage is TRBJ2-7; 8 bases match TRBD2. Per germline, CDR1 DFQATT and CDR2 SNEGSKA (reference sequence). Unmatched junction bases numbered 11, after V lost 6 bases and J lost 4 bases. This CDR3 spans 14 amino acids. The CDR3 reads CSAMPGLGLYEQYF. For the CDR3, the DNA is TGCAGTGCAATGCCGGGACTAGGTTTATACGAGCAGTACTTC.

This clonotype was counted ten times or more. The V gene is TRBV6-5, the J gene TRBJ2-5, with D perhaps being TRBD1 or TRBD2 (5 bases each). The CDR3 runs 13 residues. V lost 6 bases and J 9 bases, leaving 17 bases between the germline ends. The germline V gene has CDR1 MNHEY and CDR2 SVGAGI. The CDR3 DNA follows: TGTGCCAGCAGAGCCGGGAACGAAGGGGCCCAGTACTTC. Translation: CASRAGNEGAQYF.

This clonotype was seen repeatedly, ten times or more. A much larger clone lies one base from this, so it may be a read error. This rearrangement joins TRBV20-1 to TRBJ1-6; the match to TRBD1 covers 8 bases. Germline CDR1 is DFQATT and CDR2 is SNEGSKA (reference sequence). The CDR3 consists of 15 residues. The CDR3 protein is CSATDRASYTSPLHF. The CDR3 DNA reads TGCAGTGCTACGGACAGGGCATCCTATACTTCACCCCTCCACTTT.

This clonotype was counted ten times or more. This chain uses TRBV6-2 or TRBV6-3 with TRBJ1-4; TRBD1 matches 7 bases. In germline, CDR1 is MNHEY, CDR2 SVGEGT. V was pared by 7 bases and J by 3 bases, with 8 bases of the junction left unmatched. This CDR3 contains 15 residues. DNA of the CDR3: TGTGCCAGCATCCGTGATGGGACAGCTAATGAAAAACTGTTTTTT. Translated: CASIRDGTANEKLFF.